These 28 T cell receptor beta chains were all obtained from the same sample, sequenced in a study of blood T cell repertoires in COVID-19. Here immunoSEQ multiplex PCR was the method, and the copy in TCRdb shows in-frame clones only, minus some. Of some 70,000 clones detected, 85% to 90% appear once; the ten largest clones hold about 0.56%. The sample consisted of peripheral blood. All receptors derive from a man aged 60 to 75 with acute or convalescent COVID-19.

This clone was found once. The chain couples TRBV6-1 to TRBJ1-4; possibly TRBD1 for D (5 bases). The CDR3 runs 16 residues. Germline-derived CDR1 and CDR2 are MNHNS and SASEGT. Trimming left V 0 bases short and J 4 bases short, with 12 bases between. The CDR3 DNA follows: TGTGCCAGCAGTGAAGCGTTGGCAAGGGGTAATGAAAAACTGTTTTTT. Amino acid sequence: CASSEALARGNEKLFF.

The chain's CDR3 is CASSRGGADFYGYTF. The CDR3 DNA reads TGTGCCAGCAGCAGGGGGGGCGCTGACTTCTATGGCTACACCTTC. V usage is TRBV7-3 and J usage is TRBJ1-2; a weak D match, TRBD1 (6 bases). Per germline, CDR1 SGHTA and CDR2 FQGTGA. The germline V and J ends were trimmed by 5 bases and 4 bases, with 17 bases remaining between them. This CDR3 contains 15 residues.

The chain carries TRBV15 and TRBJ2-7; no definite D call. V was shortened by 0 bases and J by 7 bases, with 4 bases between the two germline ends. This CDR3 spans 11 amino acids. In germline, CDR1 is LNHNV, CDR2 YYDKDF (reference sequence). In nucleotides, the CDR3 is TGTGCCACCAGCAGAGATACAGAGCAGTACTTC. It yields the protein CATSRDTEQYF.

The CDR3: CASSLVPTGEYEQYF. The CDR3 DNA reads TGTGCCAGCAGCTTGGTCCCGACAGGGGAATACGAGCAGTACTTC. This sequence joins TRBV5-5 and TRBJ2-7; TRBD1 matches at 8 bases. The V and J ends lost 0 bases and 4 bases, in that order; junction bases with no gene match: 6. This CDR3 spans 15 amino acids. CDR1 and CDR2 from the germline V gene are SGHKS and YYEKEE (reference sequence).

The CDR3 here is CASSPWGSGELFF. Written as DNA, the CDR3 is TGTGCCAGCAGCCCTTGGGGCTCCGGGGAGCTGTTTTTT. The chain employs TRBV5-4 and TRBJ2-2, with a tentative D call TRBD1 (5 bases). CDR1 and CDR2 (germline): SGHNT, YYREEE (reference sequence). The germline V and J ends were trimmed by 4 bases and 6 bases, with 10 bases remaining between them. The CDR3 extends over 13 amino acids.

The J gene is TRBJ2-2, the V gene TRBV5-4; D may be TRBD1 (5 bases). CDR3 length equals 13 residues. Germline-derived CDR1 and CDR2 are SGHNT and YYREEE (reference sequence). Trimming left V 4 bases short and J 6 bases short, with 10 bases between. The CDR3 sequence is CASSTDKSGELFF. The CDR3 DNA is TGTGCCAGCAGCACGGACAAATCCGGGGAGCTGTTTTTT.

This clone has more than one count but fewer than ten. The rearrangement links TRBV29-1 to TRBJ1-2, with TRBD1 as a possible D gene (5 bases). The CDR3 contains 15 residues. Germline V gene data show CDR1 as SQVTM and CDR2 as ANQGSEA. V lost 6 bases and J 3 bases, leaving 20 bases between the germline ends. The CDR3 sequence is CSVLGTQSLYYGYTF. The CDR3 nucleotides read TGCAGCGTCCTAGGGACTCAATCCCTCTACTATGGCTACACCTTC.

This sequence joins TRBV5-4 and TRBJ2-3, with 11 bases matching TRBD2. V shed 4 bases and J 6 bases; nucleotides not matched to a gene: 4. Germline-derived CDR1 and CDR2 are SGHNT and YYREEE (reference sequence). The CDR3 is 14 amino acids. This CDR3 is CASSLAGGGDTQYF. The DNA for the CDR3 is TGTGCCAGCAGCCTAGCGGGAGGCGGGGATACGCAGTATTTT. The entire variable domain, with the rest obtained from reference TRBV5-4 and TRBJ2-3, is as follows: ETGVTQSPTHLIKTRGQQVTLRCSSQSGHNTVSWYQQALGQGPQFIFQYYREEENGRGNFPPRFSGLQFPNYSSELNVNALELDDSALYLCASSLAGGGDTQYFGPGTRLTVL.

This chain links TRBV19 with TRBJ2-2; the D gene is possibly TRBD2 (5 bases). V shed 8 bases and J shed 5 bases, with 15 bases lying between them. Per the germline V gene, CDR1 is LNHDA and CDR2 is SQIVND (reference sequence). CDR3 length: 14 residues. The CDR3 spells CASSPGRGTGELFF. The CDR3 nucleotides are TGTGCCAGTTCCCCCGGACGGGGTACCGGGGAGCTGTTTTTT. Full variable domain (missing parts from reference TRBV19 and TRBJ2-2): DGGITQSPKYLFRKEGQNVTLSCEQNLNHDAMYWYRQDPGQGLRLIYYSQIVNDFQKGDIAEGYSVSREKKESFPLTVTSAQKNPTAFYLCASSPGRGTGELFFGEGSRLTVL.

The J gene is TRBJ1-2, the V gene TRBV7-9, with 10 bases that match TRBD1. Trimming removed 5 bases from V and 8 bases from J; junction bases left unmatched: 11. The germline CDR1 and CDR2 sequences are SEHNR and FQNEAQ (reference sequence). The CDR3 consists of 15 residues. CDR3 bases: TGTGCCAGCAGCCCCAGGGACGGGACAGGGGCCGGCTACACCTTC. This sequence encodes CASSPRDGTGAGYTF.

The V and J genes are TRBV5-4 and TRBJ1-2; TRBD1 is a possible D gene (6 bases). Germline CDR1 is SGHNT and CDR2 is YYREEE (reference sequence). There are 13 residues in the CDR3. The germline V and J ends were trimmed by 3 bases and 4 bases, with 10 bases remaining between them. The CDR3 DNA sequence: TGTGCCAGCAGCTCTGGACAGAGCTATGGCTACACCTTC. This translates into CASSSGQSYGYTF.

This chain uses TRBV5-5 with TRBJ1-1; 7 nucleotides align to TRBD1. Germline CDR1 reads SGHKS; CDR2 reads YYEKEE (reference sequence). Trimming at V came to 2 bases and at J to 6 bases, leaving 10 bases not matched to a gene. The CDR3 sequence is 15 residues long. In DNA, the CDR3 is TGTGCCAGCAGCTTTGAGGGGGCGCATCGTCCTGAAGCTTTCTTT. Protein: CASSFEGAHRPEAFF.

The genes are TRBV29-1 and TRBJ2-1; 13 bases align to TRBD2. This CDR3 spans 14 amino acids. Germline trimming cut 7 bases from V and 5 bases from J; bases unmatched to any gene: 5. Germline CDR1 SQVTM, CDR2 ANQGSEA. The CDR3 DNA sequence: TGCAGCGCGCCAGGGACTAGCGGGAACAATGAGCAGTTCTTC. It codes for CSAPGTSGNNEQFF.

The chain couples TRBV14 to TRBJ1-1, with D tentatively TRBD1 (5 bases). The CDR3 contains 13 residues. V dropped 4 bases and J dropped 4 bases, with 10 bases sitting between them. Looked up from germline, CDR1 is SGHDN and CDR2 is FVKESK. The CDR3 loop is CASSLSGGTEAFF. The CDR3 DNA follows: TGTGCCAGCAGCCTATCGGGGGGCACTGAAGCTTTCTTT.

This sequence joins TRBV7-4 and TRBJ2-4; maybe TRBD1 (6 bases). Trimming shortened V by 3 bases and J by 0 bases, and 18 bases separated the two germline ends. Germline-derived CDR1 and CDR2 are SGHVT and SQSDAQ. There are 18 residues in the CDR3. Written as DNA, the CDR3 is TGTGCCAGCAGCTTTAGCCATCACAGGGATGTAGCCAAAAACATTCAGTACTTC. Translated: CASSFSHHRDVAKNIQYF.

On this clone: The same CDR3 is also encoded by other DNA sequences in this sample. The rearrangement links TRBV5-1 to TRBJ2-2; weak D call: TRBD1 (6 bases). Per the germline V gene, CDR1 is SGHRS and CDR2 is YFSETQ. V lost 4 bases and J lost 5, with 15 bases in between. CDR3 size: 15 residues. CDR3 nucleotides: TGCGCCAGCAGCCTCGGGGCAGGGGTGACCGGGGAGCTGTTTTTT. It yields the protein CASSLGAGVTGELFF.

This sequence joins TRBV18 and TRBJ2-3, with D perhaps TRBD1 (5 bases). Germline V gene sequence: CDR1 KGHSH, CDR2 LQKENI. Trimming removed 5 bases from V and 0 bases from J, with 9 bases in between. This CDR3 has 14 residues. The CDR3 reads CASSDSPSTDTQYF. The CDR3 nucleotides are TGTGCCAGCTCAGACAGCCCTAGCACAGATACGCAGTATTTT.

This CDR3 is CASRVRNEQFF. The DNA of the CDR3 is TGTGCCAGCAGGGTGAGAAATGAGCAGTTCTTC. The chain couples TRBV27 to TRBJ2-1; the D is unclear. The CDR3 extends over 11 amino acids. V dropped 6 bases and J dropped 7 bases, with 7 bases sitting between them. CDR1 MNHEY and CDR2 SMNVEV come from the germline V gene (reference sequence).

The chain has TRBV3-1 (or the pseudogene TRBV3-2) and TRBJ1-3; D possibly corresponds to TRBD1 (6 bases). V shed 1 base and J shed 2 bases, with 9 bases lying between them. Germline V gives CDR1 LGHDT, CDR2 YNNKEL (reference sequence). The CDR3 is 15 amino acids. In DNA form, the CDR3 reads TGTGCCAGCAGCCAAGGGGGGGGGCCTGGAAACACCATATATTTT. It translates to CASSQGGGPGNTIYF.

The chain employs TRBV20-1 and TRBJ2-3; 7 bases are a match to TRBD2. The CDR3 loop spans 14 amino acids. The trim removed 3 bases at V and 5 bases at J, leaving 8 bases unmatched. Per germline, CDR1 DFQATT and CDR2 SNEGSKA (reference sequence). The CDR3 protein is CSASWGGEIDTQYF. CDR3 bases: TGCAGTGCTAGTTGGGGGGGAGAGATAGATACGCAGTATTTT.

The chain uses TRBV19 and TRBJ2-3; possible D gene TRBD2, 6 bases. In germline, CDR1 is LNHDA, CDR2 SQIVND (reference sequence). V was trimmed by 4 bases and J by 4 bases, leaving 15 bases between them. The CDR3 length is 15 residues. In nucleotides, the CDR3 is TGTGCCAGTAGTAGGGGACTGGAGGTGGCAGATACGCAGTATTTT. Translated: CASSRGLEVADTQYF.

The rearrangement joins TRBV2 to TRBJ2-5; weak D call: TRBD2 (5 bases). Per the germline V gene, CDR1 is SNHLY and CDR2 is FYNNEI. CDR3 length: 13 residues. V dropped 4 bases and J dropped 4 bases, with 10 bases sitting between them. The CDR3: CASSGAGGETQYF. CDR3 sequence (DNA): TGTGCCAGCAGTGGCGCGGGCGGAGAGACCCAGTACTTC.

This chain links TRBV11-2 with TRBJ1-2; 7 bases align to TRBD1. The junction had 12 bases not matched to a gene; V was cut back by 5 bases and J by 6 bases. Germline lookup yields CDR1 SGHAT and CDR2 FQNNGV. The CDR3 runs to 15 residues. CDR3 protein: CASSPVGGQFNGYTF. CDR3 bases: TGTGCCAGCAGCCCTGTTGGGGGACAGTTCAATGGCTACACCTTC.

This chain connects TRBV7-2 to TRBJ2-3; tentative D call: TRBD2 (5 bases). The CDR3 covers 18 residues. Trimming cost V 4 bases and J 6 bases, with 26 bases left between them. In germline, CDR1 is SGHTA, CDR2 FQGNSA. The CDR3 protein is CASSYPPRLGLATDTQYF. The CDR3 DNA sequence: TGTGCCAGCAGCTACCCCCCCAGGCTAGGTCTAGCCACTGATACGCAGTATTTT.

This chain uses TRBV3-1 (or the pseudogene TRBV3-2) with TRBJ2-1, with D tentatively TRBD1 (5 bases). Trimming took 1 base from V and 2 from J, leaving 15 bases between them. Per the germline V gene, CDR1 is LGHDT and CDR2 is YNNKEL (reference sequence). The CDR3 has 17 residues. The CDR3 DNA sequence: TGTGCCAGCAGCCAAGTAGGTCAGGGTACGCCCTACAATGAGCAGTTCTTC. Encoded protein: CASSQVGQGTPYNEQFF.

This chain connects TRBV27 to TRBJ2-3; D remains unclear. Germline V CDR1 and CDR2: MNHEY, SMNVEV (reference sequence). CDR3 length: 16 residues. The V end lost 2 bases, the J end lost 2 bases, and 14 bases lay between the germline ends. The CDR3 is CASSLGLGTYTDTQYF. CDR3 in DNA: TGTGCCAGCAGTTTAGGATTGGGCACCTACACAGATACGCAGTATTTT.

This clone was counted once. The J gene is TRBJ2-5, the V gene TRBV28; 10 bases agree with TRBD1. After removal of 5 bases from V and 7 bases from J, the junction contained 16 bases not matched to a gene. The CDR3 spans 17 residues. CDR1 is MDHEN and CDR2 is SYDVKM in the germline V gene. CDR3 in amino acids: CASSLATGGAGVGTQYF. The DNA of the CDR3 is TGTGCCAGCAGTCTTGCGACAGGGGGCGCAGGGGTCGGGACCCAGTACTTC.

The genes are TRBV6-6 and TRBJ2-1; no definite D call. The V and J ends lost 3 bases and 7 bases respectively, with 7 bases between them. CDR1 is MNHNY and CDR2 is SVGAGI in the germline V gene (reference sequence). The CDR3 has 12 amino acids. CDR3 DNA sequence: TGTGCCAGCAGTTATCGCGCGAATGAGCAGTTCTTC. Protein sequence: CASSYRANEQFF.